This T cell receptor (beta chain) stems from a study of T cells after yellow fever vaccination. Findings of the study overall: The secondary response showed a weaker magnitude and a faster peak, day 5 versus 15.

The sample holds many counts of this clonotype. The V gene lost 2 bases and the J gene lost 4 bases, with 9 bases spanning the gap. The CDR3 covers 15 residues. TCRdb reprocessed the 5' RACE reads via MiXCR and lists one record per CDR3 protein. The sample contains about 22,000 distinct CDR3 sequences, 5.2% of which appear only once. This sequence was found in a man younger than 35 who received the YFV17D yellow fever vaccine. The chain has TRBV12-3 or TRBV12-4 and TRBJ2-6; D ambiguous. The sequencing used PBMCs, either bulk or a sorted T-cell subset (CD4+, CD8+, memory, or dextramer-sorted; not recorded which), collected approximately 40 days after the first yellow fever vaccination. The CDR3 bases are TGTGCCAGCAGTTTAATGGCCTCCGGGGCCAACGTCCTGACTTTC. Translating gives CASSLMASGANVLTF.